This passage covers 23 T cell receptor beta chains from one sample sequenced in a study of cytomegalovirus exposure and HLA in healthy donors. Here immunoSEQ multiplex PCR was the method, and the copy in TCRdb shows in-frame clones only, minus some. Of about 120,000 clones in the sample, around nine tenths were seen once. Sequencing used PBMCs. The receptors were gathered from a woman aged 18-29 years in good health and CMV-seropositive.

The chain uses TRBV6-5 and TRBJ1-2; a possible D gene is TRBD1 (5 bases). The length of the CDR3 is 12 residues. V was shortened by 5 bases and J by 6 bases, with 10 bases between the two germline ends. Germline CDR1 and CDR2: MNHEY and SVGAGI. CDR3 coding DNA: TGTGCCAGCAGTCGGGACTGGAATGGCTACACCTTC. Translation: CASSRDWNGYTF.

The genes are TRBV18 and TRBJ2-3; D gene uncertain. Germline assignment: CDR1 KGHSH and CDR2 LQKENI. Trimming cost V 2 bases and J 2 bases, with 8 bases left between them. The CDR3 totals 14 residues. The CDR3 here is CASSPASYTDTQYF. The CDR3 DNA reads TGTGCCAGCTCACCAGCGTCGTACACAGATACGCAGTATTTT.

This chain connects TRBV18 to TRBJ2-1; TRBD2 matches 9 bases. This CDR3 contains 17 residues. The V gene end was trimmed by 0 bases and the J gene end by 8 bases; junction bases not matched to a gene: 11. Germline CDR1 and CDR2: KGHSH and LQKENI. The CDR3 sequence: CASSPPVAGASSYEQFF. The CDR3 nucleotides are TGTGCCAGCTCACCACCTGTAGCGGGAGCATCAAGCTATGAGCAGTTCTTC.

V usage is TRBV2 and J usage is TRBJ2-1; unclear D gene. CDR3 length: 11 amino acids. Per germline, CDR1 SNHLY and CDR2 FYNNEI. The V end lost 6 bases, the J end lost 5 bases, and 5 bases lay between the germline ends. The CDR3: CASSRNNEQFF. CDR3 sequence (DNA): TGTGCCAGCAGCCGTAACAATGAGCAGTTCTTC.

V and J are TRBV7-2 and TRBJ2-1; 7 bases are shared with TRBD2. V lost 4 bases, J lost 4 bases, and 10 bases stayed unmatched. Per the germline V gene, CDR1 is SGHTA and CDR2 is FQGNSA. This CDR3 contains 16 residues. This chain's CDR3 is CASSSRGGGFYNEQFF. Here the CDR3 DNA reads TGTGCCAGCAGCTCTCGCGGCGGGGGATTTTACAATGAGCAGTTCTTC.

The chain recombines TRBV10-3 with TRBJ2-5; possibly TRBD2 for D (6 bases). V gave up 6 bases and J gave up 1 base, with 21 bases separating them. This CDR3 contains 17 residues. In germline, CDR1 is ENHRY, CDR2 SYGVKD. The CDR3 DNA reads as TGTGCCATCAGCCAGAGCGGAGGGTTGGGTCCCCAAGAGACCCAGTACTTC. This translates into CAISQSGGLGPQETQYF.

This sequence joins TRBV2 and TRBJ2-2, with D unclear. V was pared by 2 bases and J by 6 bases, with 7 bases between. The CDR3 consists of 13 residues. Germline V CDR1 and CDR2: SNHLY, FYNNEI. CDR3 DNA sequence: TGTGCCAGCAGTGAATCCCATGCCGGGGAGCTGTTTTTT. It is translated as CASSESHAGELFF.

CDR3 region: CASSIGRGSEAFF. The DNA for the CDR3 is TGTGCCAGTAGTATAGGACGGGGATCTGAAGCTTTCTTT. J is TRBJ1-1 and V is TRBV19; unclear D gene. The ends were cut back, 1 base at V and 6 bases at J, with 9 bases in the middle. Per the germline V gene, CDR1 is LNHDA and CDR2 is SQIVND (reference sequence). There are 13 residues in the CDR3.

The V call is TRBV11-3, the J call TRBJ2-1; 10 bases match TRBD2. The ends lost 2 bases at V and 4 bases at J; junction bases unmatched: 2. The CDR3 has 15 amino acids. Germline values: CDR1 SGHNT, CDR2 YENEEA. CDR3 bases: TGTGCCAGCAGCTTACGGACTAGCGGTTACAATGAGCAGTTCTTC. It translates to CASSLRTSGYNEQFF.

This clone is a singleton in its sample. The chain combines TRBV28 with TRBJ2-5; D might be TRBD1 (5 bases). The CDR3 extends over 15 amino acids. Trimming shortened V by 7 bases and J by 5 bases, and 20 bases separated the two germline ends. Germline V lookup: CDR1 MDHEN, CDR2 SYDVKM. CDR3 protein: CASTPTRVPGETQYF. CDR3 bases: TGTGCCAGCACCCCCACCCGTGTCCCAGGGGAGACCCAGTACTTC.

The V and J genes are TRBV11-2 and TRBJ2-1; 10 bases agree with TRBD2. The CDR3 is 17 amino acids. V lost 5 bases to trimming and J lost 4 bases; unmatched junction nucleotides: 11. The germline V gene encodes CDR1 SGHAT and CDR2 FQNNGV. The CDR3 DNA reads TGTGCCAGCAGCCCCCTCCGTCTAGCGGGAGTATACAATGAGCAGTTCTTC. Its translation: CASSPLRLAGVYNEQFF.

CDR3 in amino acids: CAIRGQGSQDTQYF. Here the CDR3 DNA reads TGTGCCATCAGGGGACAGGGGTCTCAAGATACGCAGTATTTT. The chain uses TRBV10-3 and TRBJ2-3, with 10 positions matching TRBD1. Trimming took 6 bases from V and 5 from J; bases not matched to a gene: 5. The CDR3 sequence is 14 residues long. The germline CDR1 and CDR2 sequences are ENHRY and SYGVKD.

The V gene is TRBV19, the J gene TRBJ1-2; no clear D gene. Between the trimmed V and J ends, which lost 3 bases and 4 bases, there was a span of 21 bases. Germline loops: CDR1 LNHDA, CDR2 SQIVND (reference sequence). The CDR3 totals 17 residues. CDR3 DNA: TGTGCCAGTAGTATGGAGGATCTAGGGCCGACGTCCTATGGCTACACCTTC. This gives the protein CASSMEDLGPTSYGYTF.

This rearrangement joins TRBV7-2 to TRBJ2-7; D not resolved. V was trimmed by 1 base and J by 2 bases, leaving 9 bases between them. CDR3 length: 14 residues. Germline-derived CDR1 and CDR2 are SGHTA and FQGNSA. The CDR3 region has the DNA TGTGCCAGCAGCTTAGGGTCAGTTACCTACGAGCAGTACTTC. Translation gives CASSLGSVTYEQYF.

The J gene is TRBJ1-5, the V gene TRBV10-1, with a possible D match to TRBD1 (5 bases). This CDR3 region has 14 residues. V dropped 7 bases and J dropped 0 bases, with 10 bases sitting between them. The V gene's germline CDR1 is WNHNN and CDR2 SYGVQD (reference sequence). The CDR3 DNA reads as TGCGCCAGCAAGACAGTCTTTAGCAATCAGCCCCAGCATTTT. This encodes CASKTVFSNQPQHF.

The V call is TRBV11-2, the J call TRBJ2-1; a possible D gene is TRBD2 (6 bases). Germline-derived CDR1 and CDR2 are SGHAT and FQNNGV. There are 16 residues in the CDR3. The ends were cut back, 3 bases at V and 6 bases at J, with 18 bases in the middle. The CDR3 nucleotides are TGTGCCAGCAGCTTCGCGGGACCACCCTCTTTCAATGAGCAGTTCTTC. Translated, it gives CASSFAGPPSFNEQFF.

CDR3 region: CASSLRPQLAGVYQFF. CDR3 DNA: TGTGCCAGCAGCTTAAGACCCCAACTAGCGGGGGTGTATCAGTTCTTC. This chain joins TRBV7-3 and TRBJ2-1, with TRBD2 matching over 11 bases. Trimming took 1 base from V and 13 from J; bases not matched to a gene: 12. This CDR3 comprises 16 residues. Germline lookup yields CDR1 SGHTA and CDR2 FQGTGA.

The V gene is TRBV9, the J gene TRBJ1-1; 7 bases fit TRBD1. Per germline, CDR1 SGDLS and CDR2 YYNGEE. There are 16 residues in the CDR3. V trimming: 0 bases; J trimming: 1 base; junction bases outside the gene matches: 6. The chain's CDR3 is CASSVGIGQENTEAFF. The CDR3 bases are TGTGCCAGCAGCGTAGGGATTGGACAGGAGAACACTGAAGCTTTCTTT.

The chain combines TRBV5-1 with TRBJ2-7, with TRBD2 as a possible D gene (6 bases). Germline assignment: CDR1 SGHRS and CDR2 YFSETQ. The V gene lost 1 base and the J gene lost 5 bases, with 10 bases spanning the gap. The CDR3 is 13 amino acids. CDR3 nucleotides: TGCGCCAGCAGCTTGTCGGGGGTTGACGAGCAGTACTTC. Its translation: CASSLSGVDEQYF.

The sample holds one count of this clone. The CDR3 loop is CASSIASLAGGTDTQYF. The DNA for the CDR3 is TGTGCCAGTAGTATCGCCTCACTAGCGGGGGGCACAGATACGCAGTATTTT. V and J are TRBV19 and TRBJ2-3; 11 bases are a match to TRBD2. Losses at the gene ends were 3 bases for V and 1 base for J; bases not matched to a gene: 6. CDR1 and CDR2 (germline): LNHDA, SQIVND (reference sequence). The CDR3 runs 17 residues.

The chain uses TRBV6-5 and TRBJ1-1; D is perhaps TRBD1 (6 bases). Trimming removed 6 bases from V and 1 base from J, with 15 bases in between. The CDR3 is 15 amino acids. The V gene's germline CDR1 is MNHEY and CDR2 SVGAGI. CDR3 DNA: TGTGCCAGCAGGAAACAGGGTATTGCGAACACTGAAGCTTTCTTT. Translated: CASRKQGIANTEAFF.

The genes are TRBV18 and TRBJ1-2; D unclear. This CDR3 spans 16 amino acids. Trimming removed 2 bases from V and 6 bases from J, with 19 bases in between. The germline CDR1 and CDR2 sequences are KGHSH and LQKENI. The CDR3 spells CASSPMYREVLDGYTF. The CDR3 DNA reads as TGTGCCAGCTCACCAATGTATCGGGAGGTTTTAGATGGCTACACCTTC.

This clone was seen once. This chain links TRBV5-1 with TRBJ2-7; D possibly corresponds to TRBD1 (6 bases). Trimming removed 2 bases from V and 0 bases from J, with 12 bases in between. Germline-derived CDR1 and CDR2 are SGHRS and YFSETQ. This CDR3 is built from 15 residues. For the CDR3, the DNA is TGCGCCAGCAGCTTCGGGGACACCTCCTCCTACGAGCAGTACTTC. It specifies CASSFGDTSSYEQYF.